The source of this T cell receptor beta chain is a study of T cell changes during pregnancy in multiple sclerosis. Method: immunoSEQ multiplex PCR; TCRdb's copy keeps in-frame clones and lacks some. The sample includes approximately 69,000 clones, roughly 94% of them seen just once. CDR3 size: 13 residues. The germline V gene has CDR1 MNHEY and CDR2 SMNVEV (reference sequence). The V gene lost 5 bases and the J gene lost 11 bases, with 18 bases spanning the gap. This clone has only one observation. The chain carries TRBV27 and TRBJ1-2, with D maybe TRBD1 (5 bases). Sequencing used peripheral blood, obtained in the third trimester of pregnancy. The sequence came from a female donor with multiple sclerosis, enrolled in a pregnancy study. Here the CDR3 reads CASSPPGLRGYTF. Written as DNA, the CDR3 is TGTGCCAGCAGTCCCCCAGGGTTGAGAGGATACACCTTC.